The subject of this entry is one T cell receptor (beta chain). Its antigen remains undetermined. No base quality values were provided; no much bigger clone lies one nucleotide off. The entry originates in a study of blood T cell repertoires in COVID-19 (TCRdb year 2020). General notes on the study: Samples from collaborators originated in the United States, Italy and Spain and spanned both the acute and convalescent phases of COVID-19. The prospective study material was composed of cDNA or gDNA derived from T cells, B-cell-depleted T cells, or PBMCs. The dataset comprised deeply sampled blood TCRbeta repertoires from subjects exposed to, actively infected with, or recovered from COVID-19. The repertoires were released in a freely available public database intended as a resource for research on the immune response to SARS-CoV-2. The samples were drawn from the first 160 participants of the ongoing ImmuneRACE study and from some 1,300 subjects provided by 6 global collaborators. Sample metadata almost always included a de-identified subject ID, COVID-19 status, age in years and sex. HLA class I and class II types, where available, came from metadata supplied by the sample provider rather than from assay-based typing. Overall study outcomes, separate from this receptor: How much clinical and demographic metadata was included differed by source and by participant, and the metadata was provided uncurated.

TCRbeta CDR3 regions were amplified from genomic DNA by means of the immunoSEQ Assay, a bias-controlled multiplex PCR. Under the source paper's analysis protocol: The number of nucleated cells in each sample was estimated from the amplification of reference gene primers within the assay. Sequence reads were collapsed and filtered to measure the absolute abundance of every unique TCRbeta CDR3 rearrangement. For each sample, productive Simpson clonality was calculated as the square root of Simpson's diversity index across productive rearrangements. In TCRdb, the immuneACCESS table is reduced to in-frame sequences with V and J assigned. These tables do not hold every clone; where another copy was compared, an unresolved V gene accounts for under half, and the others remain unexplained. Clone size and V and J calls were adopted from that table, with D and trimming inferred from the DNA. Present in this sample are about 250,000 clones, about 88% of which were seen just once. The top ten hold 4% to 5% of the sample.

Another Seattle source contributed samples from volunteer blood donors who had recovered from COVID-19. Collaborating institutions collected whole blood in K2EDTA tubes following their own protocols. For TCRbeta analysis, collaborator samples were shipped as frozen whole blood, as isolated PBMCs, or as DNA extracted from either sample type. The CDR3 goes from the cysteine to the phenylalanine over 16 residues. The retained sequence is limited to the CDR3, 48 bases, with the frame set at the first base. V ends up 4 bases short and J 5 bases short, with an unmatched junction base count of 9. CDR1 ENHRY and CDR2 SYGVKD were looked up in the germline V gene.

In this chain, TRBV10-3 is recombined with TRBJ2-2; the junction holds 8 bases that match TRBD2. Sequenced input: peripheral blood. The clonotype was recovered from a woman between 40 and 55 years old who had recovered from COVID-19. The CDR3 has the sequence CAISGKGTRGTGELFF. The DNA sequence follows: TGTGCCATCAGTGGGAAAGGGACTAGAGGAACCGGGGAGCTGTTTTTT.